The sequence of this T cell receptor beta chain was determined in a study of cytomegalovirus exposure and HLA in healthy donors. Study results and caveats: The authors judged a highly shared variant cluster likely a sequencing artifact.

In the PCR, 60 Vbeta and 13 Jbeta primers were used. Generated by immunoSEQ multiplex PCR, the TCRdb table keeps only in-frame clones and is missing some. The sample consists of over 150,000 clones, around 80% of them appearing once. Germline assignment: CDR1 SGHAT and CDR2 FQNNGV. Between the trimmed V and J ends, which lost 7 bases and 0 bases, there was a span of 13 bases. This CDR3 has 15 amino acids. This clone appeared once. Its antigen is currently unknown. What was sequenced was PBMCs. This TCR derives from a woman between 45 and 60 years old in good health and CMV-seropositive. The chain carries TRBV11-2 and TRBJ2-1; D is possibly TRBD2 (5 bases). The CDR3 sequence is CASNMYAGSYNEQFF. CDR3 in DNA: TGTGCCAGCAACATGTACGCGGGCTCCTACAATGAGCAGTTCTTC.